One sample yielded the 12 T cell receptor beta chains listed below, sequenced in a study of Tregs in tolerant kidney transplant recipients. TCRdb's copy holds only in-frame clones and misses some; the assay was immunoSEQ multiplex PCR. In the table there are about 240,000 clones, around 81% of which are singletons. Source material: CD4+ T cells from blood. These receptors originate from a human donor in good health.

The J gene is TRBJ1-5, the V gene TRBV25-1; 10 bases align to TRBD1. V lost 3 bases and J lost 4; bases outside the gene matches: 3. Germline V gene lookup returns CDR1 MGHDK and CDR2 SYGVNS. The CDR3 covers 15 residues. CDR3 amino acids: CASSDGTGVNQPQHF. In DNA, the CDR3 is TGTGCCAGCAGTGACGGGACAGGGGTGAATCAGCCCCAGCATTTT.

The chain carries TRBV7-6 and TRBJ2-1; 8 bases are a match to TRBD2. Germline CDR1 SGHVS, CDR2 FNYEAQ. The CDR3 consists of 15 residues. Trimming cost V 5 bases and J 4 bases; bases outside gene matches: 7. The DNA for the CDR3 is TGTGCCAGCAGCCGGAGCGGGGGCGGATACAATGAGCAGTTCTTC. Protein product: CASSRSGGGYNEQFF.

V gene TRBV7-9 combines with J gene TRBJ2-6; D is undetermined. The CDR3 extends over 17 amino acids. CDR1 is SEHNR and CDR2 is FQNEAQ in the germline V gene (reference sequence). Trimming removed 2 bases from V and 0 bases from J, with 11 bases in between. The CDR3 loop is CASSLRSGHSGANVLTF. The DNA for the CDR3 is TGTGCCAGCAGCTTAAGGTCTGGGCACTCTGGGGCCAACGTCCTGACTTTC. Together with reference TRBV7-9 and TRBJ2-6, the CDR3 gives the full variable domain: DTGVSQNPRHKITKRGQNVTFRCDPISEHNRLYWYRQTLGQGPEFLTYFQNEAQLEKSRLLSDRFSAERPKGSFSTLEIQRTEQGDSAMYLCASSLRSGHSGANVLTFGAGSRLTVL.

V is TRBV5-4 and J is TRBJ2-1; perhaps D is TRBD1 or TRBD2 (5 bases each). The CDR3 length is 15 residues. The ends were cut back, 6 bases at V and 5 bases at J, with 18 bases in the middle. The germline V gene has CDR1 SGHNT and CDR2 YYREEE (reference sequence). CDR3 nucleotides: TGTGCCAGCAAGAATGGTGGAGGCAGGGACAATGAGCAGTTCTTC. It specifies CASKNGGGRDNEQFF.

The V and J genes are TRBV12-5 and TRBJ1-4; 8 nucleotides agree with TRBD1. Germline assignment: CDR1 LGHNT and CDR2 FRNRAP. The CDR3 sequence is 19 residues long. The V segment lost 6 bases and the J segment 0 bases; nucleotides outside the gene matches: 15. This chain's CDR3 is CASGGPTGALLATNEKLFF. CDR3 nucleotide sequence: TGTGCTAGTGGGGGGCCGACAGGGGCCCTATTAGCAACTAATGAAAAACTGTTTTTT.

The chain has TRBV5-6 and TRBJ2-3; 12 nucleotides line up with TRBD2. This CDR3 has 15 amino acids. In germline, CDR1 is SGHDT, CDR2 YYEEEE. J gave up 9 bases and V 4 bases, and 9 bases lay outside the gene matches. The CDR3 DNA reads TGTGCCAGCAGCCGTGTCGGGACTAGCGGGCAAACGCAGTATTTT. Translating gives CASSRVGTSGQTQYF.

CDR3: CASSPPGTGSRNEQFF. The CDR3 coding sequence is TGTGCCAGCTCACCGCCCGGGACAGGGTCGAGAAATGAGCAGTTCTTC. This chain uses TRBV18 with TRBJ2-1; TRBD1 aligns across 9 bases. Germline values: CDR1 KGHSH, CDR2 LQKENI. The CDR3 spans 16 residues. V lost 3 bases, J lost 7 bases, and 10 bases stayed unmatched. Full variable domain (rest looked up from reference TRBV18 and TRBJ2-1): NAGVMQNPRHLVRRRGQEARLRCSPMKGHSHVYWYRQLPEEGLKFMVYLQKENIIDESGMPKERFSAEFPKEGPSILRIQQVVRGDSAAYFCASSPPGTGSRNEQFFGPGTRLTVL.

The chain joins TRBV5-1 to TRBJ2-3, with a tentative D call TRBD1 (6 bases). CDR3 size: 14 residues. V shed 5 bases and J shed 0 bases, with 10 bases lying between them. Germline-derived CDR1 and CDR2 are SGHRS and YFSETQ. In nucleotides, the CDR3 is TGCGCCAGCAGGTCAGGGGATAGCACAGATACGCAGTATTTT. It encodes CASRSGDSTDTQYF.

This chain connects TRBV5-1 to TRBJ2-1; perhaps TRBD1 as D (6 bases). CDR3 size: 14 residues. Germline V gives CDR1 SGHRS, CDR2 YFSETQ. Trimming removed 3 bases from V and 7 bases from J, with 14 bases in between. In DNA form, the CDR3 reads TGCGCCAGCAGCTGGACAGTCCCGGGGAATGAGCAGTTCTTC. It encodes CASSWTVPGNEQFF.

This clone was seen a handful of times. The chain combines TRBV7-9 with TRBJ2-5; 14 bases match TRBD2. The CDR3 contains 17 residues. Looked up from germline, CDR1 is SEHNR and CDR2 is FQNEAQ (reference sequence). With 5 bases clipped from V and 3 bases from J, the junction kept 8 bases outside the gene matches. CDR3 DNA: TGTGCCAGCAGCCCATGGACTAGCGGGAGGTTGGAAGAGACCCAGTACTTC. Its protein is CASSPWTSGRLEETQYF.

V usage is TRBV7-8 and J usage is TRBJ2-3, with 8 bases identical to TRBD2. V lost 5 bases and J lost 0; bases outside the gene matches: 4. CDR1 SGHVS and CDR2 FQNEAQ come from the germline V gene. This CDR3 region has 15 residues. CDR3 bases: TGTGCCAGCAGCCAACTAGCGGCTAGCACAGATACGCAGTATTTT. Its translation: CASSQLAASTDTQYF.

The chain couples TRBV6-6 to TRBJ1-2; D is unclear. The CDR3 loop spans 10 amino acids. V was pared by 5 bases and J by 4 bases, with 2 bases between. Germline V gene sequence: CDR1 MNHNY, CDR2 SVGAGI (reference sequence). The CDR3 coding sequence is TGTGCCAGCAGTGGCTATGGCTACACCTTC. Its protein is CASSGYGYTF.